This T cell receptor beta chain was observed in a study of T cell responses to AZD1222 COVID-19 vaccine. Study-wide points: Across spike, vaccine-associated CD4 TCRs were found, dominant at 160-218 and 743-854. Spike-specific TCR breadth and depth were elevated following two AZD1222 doses. Within unmutated variant regions lay the reported targets of nearly half of spike-specific TCRs. Repertoires were sampled only after the peak T cell response.

Measured with immunoSEQ multiplex PCR; TCRdb has only the in-frame clones, and not every one. Of approximately 170,000 clones listed, around 88% are singletons. On this clone itself: Its specificity is unknown.

Germline-derived CDR1 and CDR2 are LNHDA and SQIVND (reference sequence). The CDR3 consists of 14 residues. Trimming stripped 2 bases from V and 0 bases from J, with 6 bases between. The rearrangement joins TRBV19 to TRBJ2-3; D ambiguous. This specimen consisted of peripheral blood, obtained 28 days after the second AZD1222 dose. This TCR derives from an adult who received the AZD1222 COVID-19 vaccine. The CDR3 here is CASSITHSTDTQYF. CDR3 nucleotides: TGTGCCAGTAGTATAACGCATAGCACAGATACGCAGTATTTT.